In its sample, the clone carrying this T cell receptor (beta chain) is medium-sized (0.01 to 0.1%). The data were taken from a study of human T cells and chemical hapten exposure. Individual cDNA molecules (in the library) carried attached unique molecular identifiers. As originally analysed: The median was about 96,000 TCRs per sample, ranging roughly 20,000 to 750,000. TCRdb re-called the RACE reads through MiXCR, storing one row per CDR3 protein. The V and J calls, along with clone size, are taken from TCRdb and not from the paper's own processing. The sample shows about 80,000 distinct CDR3 sequences, 7% to 9.5% of them seen only once. This CDR3 is 16 amino acids long. CDR1 is MRHNA and CDR2 is SNTAGT in the germline V gene. Between the trimmed V and J ends, which lost 0 bases and 0 bases, there was a span of 8 bases. The sample's time point: healthy volunteer bleed at 6 weeks. It was from unfractionated whole blood that total RNA was extracted.

The origin of this receptor is a female donor in good health. Some clones in this sample may be carry-over from other donors' samples. The sequencing sample was made of whole blood. V gene TRBV6-4 combines with J gene TRBJ2-2, with TRBD2 as a possible D gene (6 bases). CDR3 DNA sequence: TGTGCCAGCAGTGACTCGCCGGGGGCGAACACCGGGGAGCTGTTTTTT. This sequence encodes CASSDSPGANTGELFF.